These 10 T cell receptor beta chains were sequenced from one sample in a study of blood T cell repertoires in COVID-19. Clones were read by immunoSEQ multiplex PCR, and TCRdb kept only the in-frame ones, dropping some. The sample has approximately 410,000 clones, 80% to 90% seen once. The sample consisted of peripheral blood. The receptors here all came from a woman in her thirties with active or convalescent COVID-19.

The chain links TRBV2 to TRBJ2-1, with 14 positions matching TRBD2. V lost 4 bases, J lost 0 bases, and 5 bases stayed unmatched. Germline CDR1 is SNHLY and CDR2 is FYNNEI. The CDR3 is made up of 18 amino acids. CDR3: CASSVRTSGGSSYNEQFF. Written as DNA, the CDR3 is TGTGCCAGCAGTGTGAGGACTAGCGGGGGGAGCTCCTACAATGAGCAGTTCTTC.

This clone has a single count. As DNA, the CDR3 is TGTGCCAGCACTCGGGACAGTTTGAACACTGAAGCTTTCTTT. Protein product: CASTRDSLNTEAFF. V and J are TRBV27 and TRBJ1-1; TRBD1 matches 7 bases. CDR3 size: 14 residues. Trimming took 7 bases from V and 0 from J; bases not matched to a gene: 5. The germline V gene has CDR1 MNHEY and CDR2 SMNVEV (reference sequence).

The genes are TRBV9 and TRBJ1-2, with TRBD1 identical over 9 bases. The junction had 10 bases not matched to a gene; V was cut back by 6 bases and J by 4 bases. Germline assignment: CDR1 SGDLS and CDR2 YYNGEE. This CDR3 has 15 amino acids. Here the CDR3 DNA reads TGTGCCAGCAACCCCAGGGGACAGGGAACCTATGGCTACACCTTC. Its translation: CASNPRGQGTYGYTF.

V usage is TRBV10-2 and J usage is TRBJ1-1; D not resolved. Deletions cut 3 bases from V and 4 bases from J, with 6 bases between. This CDR3 region has 12 residues. The germline V gene has CDR1 WSHSY and CDR2 SAAADI. The CDR3, as DNA: TGCGCCAGCAGTGACGCAGGCACTGAAGCTTTCTTT. Protein sequence: CASSDAGTEAFF.

This clone has a single count. V is TRBV7-9 and J is TRBJ2-1; a possible D gene is TRBD1 (6 bases). The CDR3 loop spans 12 amino acids. CDR1 and CDR2 (germline): SEHNR, FQNEAQ (reference sequence). V dropped 5 bases and J dropped 12 bases, with 14 bases sitting between them. CDR3 sequence (DNA): TGTGCCAGCAGCCGGGACACTTCGGGGCAGTTCTTC. This codes for CASSRDTSGQFF. The variable domain in full, with the rest retrieved from reference TRBV7-9 and TRBJ2-1, is DTGVSQNPRHKITKRGQNVTFRCDPISEHNRLYWYRQTLGQGPEFLTYFQNEAQLEKSRLLSDRFSAERPKGSFSTLEIQRTEQGDSAMYLCASSRDTSGQFFGPGTRLTVL.

This clone was seen once. The V call is TRBV6-5, the J call TRBJ2-1, with D possibly TRBD2 on 5 matching bases. The CDR3 length is 14 residues. V lost 2 bases, J lost 8 bases, and 13 bases lay in between. The germline gives CDR1 MNHEY, CDR2 SVGAGI. The CDR3 DNA is TGTGCCAGCAGTTACGCTAGAGGGCTTGATGAGCAGTTCTTC. It translates to CASSYARGLDEQFF.

This clone appeared once. This chain connects TRBV18 to TRBJ2-4; 7 positions match TRBD2. CDR3 size: 15 residues. The germline V gene has CDR1 KGHSH and CDR2 LQKENI. After removal of 6 bases from V and 3 bases from J, the junction contained 8 bases not matched to a gene. As DNA, the CDR3 is TGTGCCAGCTCGCCCCTGGGGGGGGGCAAAAACATTCAGTACTTC. This gives the protein CASSPLGGGKNIQYF.

This clone has a single count. The rearrangement links TRBV5-1 to TRBJ1-3, with D possibly matching TRBD1 (6 bases). The CDR3 length is 17 residues. With 0 bases removed from V and 0 bases from J, the gap between germline ends came to 13 bases. Germline CDR1 and CDR2: SGHRS and YFSETQ. In nucleotides, the CDR3 is TGCGCCAGCAGCTTGGATGGACAGACCTTCTCTGGAAACACCATATATTTT. Residues: CASSLDGQTFSGNTIYF.

This chain links TRBV7-8 with TRBJ1-1; no firm D call. The length of the CDR3 is 14 residues. V lost 5 bases and J 0 bases, leaving 10 bases between the germline ends. CDR1 and CDR2 from the germline V gene are SGHVS and FQNEAQ. The chain's CDR3 is CASSAGGVNTEAFF. The CDR3 region has the DNA TGTGCCAGCAGCGCGGGCGGGGTGAACACTGAAGCTTTCTTT. Based on the CDR3 plus reference TRBV7-8 and TRBJ1-1, the full variable domain is GAGVSQSPRYKVAKRGQDVALRCDPISGHVSLFWYQQALGQGPEFLTYFQNEAQLDKSGLPSDRFFAERPEGSVSTLKIQRTQQEDSAVYLCASSAGGVNTEAFFGQGTRLTVV.

The chain couples TRBV6-2 or TRBV6-3 to TRBJ2-3; D uncertain. The CDR3 extends over 15 amino acids. Between the trimmed V and J ends, which lost 0 bases and 2 bases, there was a span of 9 bases. Germline V lookup: CDR1 MNHEY, CDR2 SVGEGT. CDR3: CASSYSSYPTDTQYF. The CDR3 coding sequence is TGTGCCAGCAGTTACTCGTCCTACCCCACAGATACGCAGTATTTT.